This T cell receptor (beta chain) originates from a study of control samples from healthy donors and cancer patients. This clone was picked up a small number of times. Using immunoSEQ multiplex PCR, the repertoire was profiled, and TCRdb retains in-frame clones only, with some absent. The sample consists of 88,000 or so clones, about 94% of them appearing once. Germline V CDR1 and CDR2: SGDLS, YYNGEE. The CDR3 loop spans 16 amino acids. Trimming took off 0 bases at V and 0 bases at J, with 10 bases between the two ends. This sequence was found in a woman aged 18 to 35 in good health. Input material: blood. The chain is built from TRBV9 and TRBJ1-3, with no clear D. The CDR3 bases are TGTGCCAGCAGCGTAGGGGAACAGCTCTCTGGAAACACCATATATTTT. Protein product: CASSVGEQLSGNTIYF.